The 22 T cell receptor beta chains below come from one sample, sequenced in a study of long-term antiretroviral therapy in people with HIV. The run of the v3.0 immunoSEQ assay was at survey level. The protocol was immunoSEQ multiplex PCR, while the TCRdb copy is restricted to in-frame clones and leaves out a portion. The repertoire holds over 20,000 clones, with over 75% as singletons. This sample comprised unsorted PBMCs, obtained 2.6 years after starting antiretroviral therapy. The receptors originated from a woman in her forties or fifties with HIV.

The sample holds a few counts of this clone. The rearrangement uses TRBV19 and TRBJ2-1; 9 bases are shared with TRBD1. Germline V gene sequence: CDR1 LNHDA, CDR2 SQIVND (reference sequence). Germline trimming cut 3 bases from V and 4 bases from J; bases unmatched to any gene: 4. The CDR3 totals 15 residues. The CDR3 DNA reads TGTGCCAGTAGTATCGGGGGACAGGGATACAATGAGCAGTTCTTC. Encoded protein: CASSIGGQGYNEQFF.

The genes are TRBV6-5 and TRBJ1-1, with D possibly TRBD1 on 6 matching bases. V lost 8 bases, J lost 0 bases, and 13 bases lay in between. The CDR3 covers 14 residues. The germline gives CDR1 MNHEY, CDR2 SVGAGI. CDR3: CASCKQGMNTEAFF. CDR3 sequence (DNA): TGTGCCAGCTGTAAACAGGGCATGAACACTGAAGCTTTCTTT.

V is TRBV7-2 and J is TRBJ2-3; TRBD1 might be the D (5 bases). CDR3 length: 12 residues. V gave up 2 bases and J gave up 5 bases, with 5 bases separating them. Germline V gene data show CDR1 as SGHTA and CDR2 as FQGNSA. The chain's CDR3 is CASSLQGDTQYF. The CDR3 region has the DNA TGTGCCAGCAGCTTACAGGGAGATACGCAGTATTTT. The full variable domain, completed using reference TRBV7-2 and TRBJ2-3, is GAGVSQSPSNKVTEKGKDVELRCDPISGHTALYWYRQSLGQGLEFLIYFQGNSAPDKSGLPSDRFSAERTGGSVSTLTIQRTQQEDSAVYLCASSLQGDTQYFGPGTRLTVL.

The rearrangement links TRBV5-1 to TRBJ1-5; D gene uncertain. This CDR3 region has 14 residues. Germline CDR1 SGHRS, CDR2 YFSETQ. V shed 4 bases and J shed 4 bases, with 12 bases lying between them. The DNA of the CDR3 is TGCGCCAGCAGCCTGATCGACCTTAATCAGCCCCAGCATTTT. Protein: CASSLIDLNQPQHF.

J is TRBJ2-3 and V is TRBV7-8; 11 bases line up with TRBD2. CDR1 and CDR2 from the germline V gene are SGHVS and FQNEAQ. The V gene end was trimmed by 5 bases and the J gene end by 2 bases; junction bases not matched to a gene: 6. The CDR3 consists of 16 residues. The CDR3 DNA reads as TGTGCCAGCAGCCTGCTGACTAGCGGGACCACAGATACGCAGTATTTT. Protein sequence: CASSLLTSGTTDTQYF.

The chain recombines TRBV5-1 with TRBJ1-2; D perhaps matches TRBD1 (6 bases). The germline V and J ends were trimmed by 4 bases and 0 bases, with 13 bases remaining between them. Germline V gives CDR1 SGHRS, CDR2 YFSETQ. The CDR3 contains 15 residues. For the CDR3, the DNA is TGCGCCAGCAGCCCTCCACAGGGAACTAACTATGGCTACACCTTC. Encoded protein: CASSPPQGTNYGYTF.

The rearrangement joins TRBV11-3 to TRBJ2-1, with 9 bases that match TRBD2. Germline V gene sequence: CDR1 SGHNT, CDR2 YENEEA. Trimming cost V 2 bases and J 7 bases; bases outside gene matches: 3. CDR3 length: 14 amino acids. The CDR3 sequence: CASSLSGRWNEQFF. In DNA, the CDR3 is TGTGCCAGCAGCTTAAGCGGGAGGTGGAATGAGCAGTTCTTC.

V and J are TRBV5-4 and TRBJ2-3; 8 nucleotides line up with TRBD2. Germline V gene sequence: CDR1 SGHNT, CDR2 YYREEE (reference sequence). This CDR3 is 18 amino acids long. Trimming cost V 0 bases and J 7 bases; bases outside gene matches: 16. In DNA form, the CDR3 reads TGTGCCAGCAGCTTGGACGGACTAGCAGGAGGCCGCGCCTATACGCAGTATTTT. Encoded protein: CASSLDGLAGGRAYTQYF.

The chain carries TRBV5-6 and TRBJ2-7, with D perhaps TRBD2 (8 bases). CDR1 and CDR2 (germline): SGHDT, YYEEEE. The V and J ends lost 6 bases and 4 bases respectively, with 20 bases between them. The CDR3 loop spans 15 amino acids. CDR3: CASTPQGGGRYEQYF. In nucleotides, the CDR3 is TGTGCCAGCACCCCTCAGGGGGGCGGGAGGTACGAGCAGTACTTC.

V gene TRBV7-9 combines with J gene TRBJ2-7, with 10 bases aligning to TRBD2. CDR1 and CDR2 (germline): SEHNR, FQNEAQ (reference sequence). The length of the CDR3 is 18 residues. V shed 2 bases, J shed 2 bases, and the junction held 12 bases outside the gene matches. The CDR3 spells CASSLRVQREGGTYEQYF. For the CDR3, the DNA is TGTGCCAGCAGCTTACGAGTCCAGCGGGAGGGAGGGACCTACGAGCAGTACTTC.

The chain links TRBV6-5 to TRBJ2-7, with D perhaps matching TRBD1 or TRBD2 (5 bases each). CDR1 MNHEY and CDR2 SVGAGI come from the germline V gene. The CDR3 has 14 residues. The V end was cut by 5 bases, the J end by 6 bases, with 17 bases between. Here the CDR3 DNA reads TGTGCCAGCAGTACAAGTGGGGAGAGGGGCGAGCAGTACTTC. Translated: CASSTSGERGEQYF.

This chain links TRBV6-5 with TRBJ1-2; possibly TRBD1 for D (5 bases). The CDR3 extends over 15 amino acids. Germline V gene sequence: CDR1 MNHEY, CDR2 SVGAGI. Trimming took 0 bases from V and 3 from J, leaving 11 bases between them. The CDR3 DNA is TGTGCCAGCAGTTACTCGGGAGGGGATTACTATGGCTACACCTTC. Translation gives CASSYSGGDYYGYTF.

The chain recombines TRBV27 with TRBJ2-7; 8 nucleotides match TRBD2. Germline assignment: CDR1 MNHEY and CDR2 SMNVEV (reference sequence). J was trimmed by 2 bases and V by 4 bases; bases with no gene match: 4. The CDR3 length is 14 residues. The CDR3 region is CASSSRGGPYEQYF. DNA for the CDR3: TGTGCCAGCAGTTCCCGGGGGGGGCCCTACGAGCAGTACTTC.

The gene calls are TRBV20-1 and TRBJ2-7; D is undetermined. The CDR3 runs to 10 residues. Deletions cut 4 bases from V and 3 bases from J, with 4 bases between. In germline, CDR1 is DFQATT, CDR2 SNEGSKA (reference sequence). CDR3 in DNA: TGCAGTGCTAAACTCTACGAGCAGTACTTC. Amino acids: CSAKLYEQYF.

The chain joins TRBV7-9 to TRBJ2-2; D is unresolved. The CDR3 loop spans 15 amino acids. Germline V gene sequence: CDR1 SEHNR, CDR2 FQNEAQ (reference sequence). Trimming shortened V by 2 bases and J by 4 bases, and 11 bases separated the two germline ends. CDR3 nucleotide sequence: TGTGCCAGCAGCTTACTGAACGGACCCACCGGGGAGCTGTTTTTT. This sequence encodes CASSLLNGPTGELFF.

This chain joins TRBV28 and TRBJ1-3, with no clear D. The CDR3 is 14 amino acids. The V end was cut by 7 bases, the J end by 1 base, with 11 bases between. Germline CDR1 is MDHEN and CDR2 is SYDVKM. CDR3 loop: CASTLPRSGNTIYF. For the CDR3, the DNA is TGTGCCAGCACACTTCCCAGATCTGGAAACACCATATATTTT.

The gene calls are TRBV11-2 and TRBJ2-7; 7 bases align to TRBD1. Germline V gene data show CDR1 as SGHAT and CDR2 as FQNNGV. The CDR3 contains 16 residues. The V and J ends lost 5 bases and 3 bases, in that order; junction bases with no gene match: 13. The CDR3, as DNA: TGTGCCAGCAGCCACTTCCCGACAGGGACCGTCTACGAGCAGTACTTC. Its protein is CASSHFPTGTVYEQYF.

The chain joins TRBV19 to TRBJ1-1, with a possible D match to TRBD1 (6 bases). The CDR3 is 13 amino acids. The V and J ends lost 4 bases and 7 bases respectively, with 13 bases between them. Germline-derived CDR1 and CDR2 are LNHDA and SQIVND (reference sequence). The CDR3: CASSTVQGYEAFF. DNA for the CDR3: TGTGCCAGTAGTACAGTACAGGGATATGAAGCTTTCTTT.

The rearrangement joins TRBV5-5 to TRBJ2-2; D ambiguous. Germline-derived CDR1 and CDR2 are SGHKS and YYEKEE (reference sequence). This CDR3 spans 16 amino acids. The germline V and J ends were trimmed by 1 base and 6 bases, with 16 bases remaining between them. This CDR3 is CASSLNTAITSGELFF. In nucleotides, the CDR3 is TGTGCCAGCAGCTTGAATACGGCAATAACGTCCGGGGAGCTGTTTTTT.

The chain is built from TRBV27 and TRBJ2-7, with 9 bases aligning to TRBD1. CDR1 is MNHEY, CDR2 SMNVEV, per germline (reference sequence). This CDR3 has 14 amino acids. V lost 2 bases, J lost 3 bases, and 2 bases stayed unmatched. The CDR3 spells CASSLRGQGYEQYF. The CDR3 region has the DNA TGTGCCAGCAGTTTACGGGGACAGGGCTACGAGCAGTACTTC.

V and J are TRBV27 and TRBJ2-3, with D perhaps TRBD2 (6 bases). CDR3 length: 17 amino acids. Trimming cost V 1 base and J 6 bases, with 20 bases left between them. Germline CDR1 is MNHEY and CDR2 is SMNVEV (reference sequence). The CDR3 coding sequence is TGTGCCAGCAGTTTATTAAGTACGGGAGTCCCGCAGGATACGCAGTATTTT. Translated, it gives CASSLLSTGVPQDTQYF.

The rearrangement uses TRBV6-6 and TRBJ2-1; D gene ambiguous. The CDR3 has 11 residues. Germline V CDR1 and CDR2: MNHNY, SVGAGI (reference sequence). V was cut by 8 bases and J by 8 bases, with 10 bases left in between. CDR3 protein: CASSPRDEQFF. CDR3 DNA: TGTGCCAGCTCCCCCCGGGATGAGCAGTTCTTC.